This T cell receptor (beta chain) derives from a study of blood T cell repertoires in COVID-19. Background on the study: PBMCs, B-cell-depleted T cells, or T cells were the source of the cDNA or gDNA that made up the material.

Germline V CDR1 and CDR2: SGHRS, YFSETQ. The CDR3 totals 14 residues. V lost 7 bases and J lost 1, with 12 bases in between. Using immunoSEQ multiplex PCR, the repertoire was profiled, and TCRdb retains in-frame clones only, with some absent. The table records about 97,000 clones, about 83% of them present only once. This clonotype was sampled from a human donor in a cohort sampled during active COVID-19. Sequencing was done on a sample of peripheral blood. The V call is TRBV5-1, the J call TRBJ2-1; no firm D call. The CDR3 here is CASSLAVSYNEQFF. CDR3 DNA: TGCGCCAGCTCTCTTGCGGTTTCCTACAATGAGCAGTTCTTC.